The 6 T cell receptor beta chains below were found in one sample sequenced in a study of cytomegalovirus exposure and HLA in healthy donors. Primers: 60 Vbeta forward and 13 Jbeta reverse. Here immunoSEQ multiplex PCR was the method, and the copy in TCRdb shows in-frame clones only, minus some. The table has 110,000 to 150,000 clones, about 74% seen once; the top ten hold around 4.5%. The sample was PBMCs. The receptors were gathered from a young man in good health and CMV-seropositive.

V is TRBV21-1 and J is TRBJ2-3; TRBD1 is the table's D call and was not checked against the DNA. TRBV21-1 is reported as a pseudogene. The length of the CDR3 is 13 residues. Here the CDR3 DNA reads TGTGCCAGCAGATATAAGGGGCTCCTATCGTCGTATTTT. The encoded protein is CASRYKGLLSSYF.

This clone was seen only a few times. The chain has TRBV6-5 and TRBJ2-5; 7 bases map to TRBD2. The CDR3 is 15 residues long. Looked up from germline, CDR1 is MNHEY and CDR2 is SVGAGI. With 8 bases clipped from V and 1 base from J, the junction kept 10 bases outside the gene matches. Written as DNA, the CDR3 is TGTGCCAGCCAAAATTGGGGGGGGTCCCAAGAGACCCAGTACTTC. Translated, it gives CASQNWGGSQETQYF.

The chain employs TRBV2 and TRBJ2-2; tentative D call: TRBD1 (5 bases). The germline V and J ends were trimmed by 5 bases and 1 base, with 8 bases remaining between them. Germline CDR1 and CDR2: SNHLY and FYNNEI. The CDR3 covers 14 residues. The CDR3 nucleotides read TGTGCCAGCAGTAGAGACAGGAACACCGGGGAGCTGTTTTTT. Translation gives CASSRDRNTGELFF.

V gene TRBV5-1 combines with J gene TRBJ1-4; 7 bases align to TRBD1. Germline V gene sequence: CDR1 SGHRS, CDR2 YFSETQ. The CDR3 runs to 15 residues. V dropped 0 bases and J dropped 7; count of bases not matched to a gene: 6. Written as DNA, the CDR3 is TGCGCCAGCAGCTTGGAAGGGGGCTGGGGTGAAAAACTGTTTTTT. Translated: CASSLEGGWGEKLFF.

This chain uses TRBV19 with TRBJ2-5; possible D gene TRBD1, 6 bases. Germline-derived CDR1 and CDR2 are LNHDA and SQIVND (reference sequence). V was clipped by 2 bases and J by 1 base, with 11 bases between them. This CDR3 comprises 15 residues. CDR3 region: CASSIKGRGQETQYF. The CDR3, as DNA: TGTGCCAGTAGTATAAAGGGCAGGGGCCAAGAGACCCAGTACTTC. The complete variable domain, with remaining parts taken from reference TRBV19 and TRBJ2-5, reads DGGITQSPKYLFRKEGQNVTLSCEQNLNHDAMYWYRQDPGQGLRLIYYSQIVNDFQKGDIAEGYSVSREKKESFPLTVTSAQKNPTAFYLCASSIKGRGQETQYFGPGTRLLVL.

The chain combines TRBV19 with TRBJ1-1; 8 positions match TRBD1. Losses at the gene ends were 4 bases for V and 14 bases for J; bases not matched to a gene: 9. Looked up from germline, CDR1 is LNHDA and CDR2 is SQIVND (reference sequence). The CDR3 is 12 amino acids. In DNA form, the CDR3 reads TGTGCCAGTAGTACCGAAGGACAGGGAGCGTTCTTT. Translated: CASSTEGQGAFF.